The clone carrying this T cell receptor (beta chain) has just a few counts. Its target is unknown. Unfractionated whole blood yielded total RNA. The data stem from a study of human T cells and chemical hapten exposure. For the library, individual cDNA molecules each received unique molecular identifiers. TCRdb recomputed calls from the reads with MiXCR, one row per CDR3 protein. Seen here are 95,000 to 150,000 distinct CDR3 sequences, over 6.5% observed once, and the top ten hold 1.3% to 1.5%. Study-wide points: TCRs at high frequency, those above 1 in 1000, did not change with DPC sensitization.

This CDR3 has 15 residues. Unmatched junction bases numbered 2, after V lost 1 base and J lost 1 base. Germline CDR1 is SGHRS and CDR2 is YFSETQ. Sequencing was carried out using whole blood. V gene TRBV5-1 combines with J gene TRBJ2-3, with 8 positions matching TRBD2. The sequence was collected from a human donor in good health. Some clones in this sample may be carry-over from other donors' samples. CDR3 sequence reads: CASSLTSGRTDTQYF. DNA for the CDR3: TGCGCCAGCAGCTTGACTAGCGGTCGCACAGATACGCAGTATTTT.